This record concerns one TCR beta chain sequence. The protocol was immunoSEQ multiplex PCR, while the TCRdb copy is restricted to in-frame clones and leaves out a portion. The sample holds about 83,000 clones, roughly nine tenths seen once. The entry originates in a study of technical replicates of blood from four donors. The CDR3 has 15 amino acids. CDR1 SGDLS and CDR2 YYNGEE come from the germline V gene. V trimming: 0 bases; J trimming: 4 bases; junction bases outside the gene matches: 1. The clonotype comes from a human donor in good health. The sample consisted of T cells isolated from PBMCs. The J gene is TRBJ2-1, the V gene TRBV9; 10 bases match TRBD2. The CDR3 loop reads CASSVVAGGYNEQFF. In nucleotides, the CDR3 is TGTGCCAGCAGCGTAGTAGCGGGAGGTTACAATGAGCAGTTCTTC.